The sequence of this TCR beta chain was determined in a study of CD8 T cells in ankylosing spondylitis. Comments on this clonotype: Antigen: not known. At one end, the junction sequence differs from germline, possibly due to a read error.

In making TCR beta libraries, quantitative 5'-RACE with molecular barcodes was used. TCRdb re-called the 5' RACE reads through MiXCR, storing one row per CDR3 protein. Among 250,000 or so distinct CDR3 sequences listed, more than 15% were seen once. CDR3 length equals 12 residues. In germline, CDR1 is SGHAT, CDR2 FQNNGV. General study points: A TCR beta motif of fewer than ten highly homologous variants appeared characteristic of ankylosing spondylitis blood. The authors found the disease-linked clones to be CD8+ and relatively rare in peripheral blood.

This receptor was identified in a male donor with ankylosing spondylitis or in good health (not recorded which). This chain uses TRBV11-2 with TRBJ2-2; D not certain. Sequencing was performed on blood, either unsorted or a sorted T cell fraction (not recorded which). This CDR3 is CASSLGTEELFF. The CDR3 nucleotides read TGTGCCAGCAGCTTGGGCACCGAGGAGCTGTTTTTT.